The next 5 T cell receptor beta chains were all read from a single sample in a study of molecular identifiers for immune sequencing clone quantification. TCRdb recomputed calls from the PCR reads with MiXCR, one row per CDR3 protein. The table has about half a million distinct CDR3 sequences, around 23% seen once; the top ten hold roughly 0.77%. The sample consisted of naive CD8+ T cells from blood, with Jurkat cell RNA spiked in. Documented subset: FACS-sorted CD8+CD4-CCR7+CD45RA+ naive T cells. These receptors all stem from a human donor in good health. Some libraries in this study had Jurkat cell RNA spiked in.

This clonotype came up many times. The V gene is TRBV2, the J gene TRBJ2-7, with D possibly being TRBD1 (5 bases). Per germline, CDR1 SNHLY and CDR2 FYNNEI. The CDR3 totals 17 residues. V dropped 1 base and J dropped 0 bases, with 16 bases sitting between them. The CDR3 DNA follows: TGTGCCAGCAGTGAAGTAGATTCGGCAGGGTTCTCCTACGAGCAGTACTTC. This encodes CASSEVDSAGFSYEQYF.

In this sample, this clonotype turned up many times. The CDR3 nucleotides are TGCGCCAGCAGCTTTATATCAATAGCGGATACGCAGTATTTT. The encoded protein is CASSFISIADTQYF. The chain carries TRBV5-1 and TRBJ2-3; TRBD2 is a possible D gene (5 bases). CDR1 and CDR2 (germline): SGHRS, YFSETQ. Trimming removed 2 bases from V and 6 bases from J, with 13 bases in between. This CDR3 has 14 amino acids.

V and J are TRBV25-1 and TRBJ2-7; a weak D match, TRBD1 (5 bases). V shed 3 bases and J shed 3 bases, with 15 bases lying between them. The germline CDR1 and CDR2 sequences are MGHDK and SYGVNS. The CDR3 sequence is 15 residues long. The CDR3 nucleotides read TGTGCCAGCAGTGATTTTGGGGCCATTGACTACGAGCAGTACTTC. Translated: CASSDFGAIDYEQYF.

The chain combines TRBV6-2 or TRBV6-3 with TRBJ2-7; D ambiguous. V lost 2 bases and J lost 1, with 12 bases in between. CDR3 size: 15 residues. The germline V gene encodes CDR1 MNHEY and CDR2 SVGEGT. The CDR3 DNA is TGTGCCAGCAGTTACGATACTGACGATTCCTACGAGCAGTACTTC. Its translation is CASSYDTDDSYEQYF.

A remark on this clonotype: Germline is not matched at one junction end, which may reflect a read error. The chain recombines TRBV12-3 or TRBV12-4 with TRBJ2-1, with 8 bases identical to TRBD2. The CDR3 is made up of 11 amino acids. The CDR3 DNA sequence: TGTGTCAGCTATCAGCGGGGGCGTCAGTTCTTC. As protein: CVSYQRGRQFF.